The 32 T cell receptor beta chains given below trace back to one sample, sequenced in a study of cytomegalovirus exposure and HLA in healthy donors (dated by TCRdb to 2016 to 2017). Receptors were amplified or captured by the immunoSEQ multiplex PCR assay. A mixture of 60 forward primers for TCR Vbeta segments and 13 reverse primers for TCR Jbeta segments was used in the multiplex PCR. TCRdb carries this immuneACCESS record with in-frame sequences only. Its versions omit some clonotypes, under half of them owing to an unresolved V gene in the studies checked, with the rest unexplained. Across this sample there are roughly 120,000 clones, with around two thirds seen only once. The top ten hold 4% to 5.5% of the sample. Sample: PBMCs. These receptors came from a man between 60 and 75 years old in good health and CMV-seropositive.

The CDR3: CASSRLMAGGYNEQFF. DNA of the CDR3: TGTGCCAGCAGCCGACTTATGGCGGGGGGTTACAATGAGCAGTTCTTC. The rearrangement joins TRBV5-4 to TRBJ2-1; 8 positions agree with TRBD2. This CDR3 is 16 amino acids long. The J segment lost 4 bases and the V segment lost 4 bases, leaving 10 bases of the junction unmatched. CDR1 is SGHNT, CDR2 YYREEE, per germline (reference sequence).

The V call is TRBV5-1, the J call TRBJ2-4; 10 positions agree with TRBD2. CDR1 and CDR2 from the germline V gene are SGHRS and YFSETQ. The junction had 12 bases not matched to a gene; V was cut back by 9 bases and J by 0 bases. The CDR3 runs to 17 residues. The CDR3 DNA reads TGCGCCACCTCGATTAGAGCGGGAGGGTCAGCCAAAAACATTCAGTACTTC. As protein: CATSIRAGGSAKNIQYF. The variable domain in full, completed from reference TRBV5-1 and TRBJ2-4, reads KAGVTQTPRYLIKTRGQQVTLSCSPISGHRSVSWYQQTPGQGLQFLFEYFSETQRNKGNFPGRFSGRQFSNSRSEMNVSTLELGDSALYLCATSIRAGGSAKNIQYFGAGTRLSVL.

This rearrangement joins TRBV4-2 to TRBJ1-4; TRBD1 aligns across 7 bases. After removal of 4 bases from V and 8 bases from J, the junction contained 10 bases not matched to a gene. Germline assignment: CDR1 LGHNA and CDR2 YNFKEQ. CDR3 length: 15 residues. CDR3 region: CASSRQDRESEKLFF. CDR3 DNA: TGTGCCAGCAGCCGCCAAGACAGGGAGAGCGAAAAACTGTTTTTT.

CDR3 DNA sequence: TGTGCCAGCTCACCCCGGGACAGCTGGACCCAAGAGACCCAGTACTTC. Its protein is CASSPRDSWTQETQYF. This rearrangement joins TRBV18 to TRBJ2-5, with TRBD1 matching 7 bases. From germline, CDR1 is KGHSH and CDR2 LQKENI. Trimming cost V 3 bases and J 1 base; bases outside gene matches: 8. This CDR3 has 16 amino acids.

The V and J genes are TRBV19 and TRBJ2-5; weak D call: TRBD2 (7 bases). V was pared by 3 bases and J by 5 bases, with 13 bases between. The CDR3 totals 14 residues. CDR1 and CDR2 from the germline V gene are LNHDA and SQIVND (reference sequence). CDR3 nucleotide sequence: TGTGCCAGTAGTATCGGCGGGGGCGGGGAGACCCAGTACTTC. This gives the protein CASSIGGGGETQYF.

The chain recombines TRBV9 with TRBJ2-3; 9 nucleotides line up with TRBD1. V was clipped by 2 bases and J by 0 bases; unmatched bases: 16. This CDR3 has 20 amino acids. The germline V gene encodes CDR1 SGDLS and CDR2 YYNGEE. The CDR3 region has the DNA TGTGCCAGCAGCGTGACTACCGGGACAGGGTTGATGACTAGCACAGATACGCAGTATTTT. This encodes CASSVTTGTGLMTSTDTQYF.

V is TRBV19 and J is TRBJ2-2; no reliable D call. Germline CDR1 reads LNHDA; CDR2 reads SQIVND (reference sequence). Deletions cut 4 bases from V and 0 bases from J, with 9 bases between. This CDR3 has 15 residues. The CDR3 region is CASSRSNSNTGELFF. The CDR3 DNA sequence: TGTGCCAGTAGTAGGAGCAATTCGAACACCGGGGAGCTGTTTTTT.

This rearrangement joins TRBV10-1 to TRBJ1-6, with D unresolved. The CDR3 runs 12 residues. Germline values: CDR1 WNHNN, CDR2 SYGVQD (reference sequence). Trimming pared 8 bases from V and 15 bases from J, leaving 17 bases between. This chain's CDR3 is CASGSDQRYLHF. In nucleotides, the CDR3 is TGCGCCAGCGGATCTGATCAGCGGTACCTCCACTTT.

The V gene is TRBV30, the J gene TRBJ1-1; D gene ambiguous. CDR3 length equals 13 residues. CDR1 and CDR2 (germline): GTSNPN, SVGIG (reference sequence). V was trimmed by 2 bases and J by 4 bases, leaving 11 bases between them. CDR3 sequence (DNA): TGTGCCTGGAGTCTATACGGGTCCACTGAAGCTTTCTTT. Its translation: CAWSLYGSTEAFF.

V gene TRBV27 combines with J gene TRBJ2-6; D remains unclear. The germline V gene encodes CDR1 MNHEY and CDR2 SMNVEV (reference sequence). V was pared by 6 bases and J by 0 bases, with 9 bases between. The CDR3 consists of 15 residues. CDR3 DNA: TGTGCCAGCAGGGCATTATTCTCTGGGGCCAACGTCCTGACTTTC. Its protein is CASRALFSGANVLTF.

This clone was detected a few times. The chain carries TRBV6-4 and TRBJ2-2; D gene ambiguous. CDR1 and CDR2 (germline): MRHNA, SNTAGT. This CDR3 is built from 14 residues. V dropped 2 bases and J dropped 6 bases, with 10 bases sitting between them. CDR3 amino acids: CASSDQVFAGELFF. In nucleotides, the CDR3 is TGTGCCAGCAGTGACCAGGTGTTCGCCGGGGAGCTGTTTTTT.

The chain is built from TRBV30 and TRBJ2-7; D is uncertain. CDR1 and CDR2 from the germline V gene are GTSNPN and SVGIG (reference sequence). The CDR3 consists of 11 residues. Trimming stripped 5 bases from V and 6 bases from J, with 11 bases between. Written as DNA, the CDR3 is TGTGCCTGGGAAAACTCCGCCGAGCAGTACTTC. Amino acid sequence: CAWENSAEQYF.

This clone has only a few counts. The chain employs TRBV15 and TRBJ1-5, with 8 bases identical to TRBD1. The CDR3 length is 15 residues. Germline CDR1 LNHNV, CDR2 YYDKDF (reference sequence). The junction had 3 bases not matched to a gene; V was cut back by 4 bases and J by 1 base. CDR3 protein: CATSKNRGSNQPQHF. DNA for the CDR3: TGTGCCACCAGCAAAAACAGGGGGAGCAATCAGCCCCAGCATTTT.

This chain connects TRBV5-1 to TRBJ2-3; 8 bases are a match to TRBD1. The CDR3 runs to 16 residues. After removal of 0 bases from V and 4 bases from J, the junction contained 7 bases not matched to a gene. Looked up from germline, CDR1 is SGHRS and CDR2 is YFSETQ. Here the CDR3 reads CASSLVGRGLADTQYF. DNA of the CDR3: TGCGCCAGCAGCTTGGTGGGCAGGGGGCTCGCAGATACGCAGTATTTT.

The V and J genes are TRBV6-5 and TRBJ2-3; D might be TRBD2 (5 bases). V lost 3 bases and J 3 bases, leaving 10 bases between the germline ends. The CDR3 runs 14 residues. In germline, CDR1 is MNHEY, CDR2 SVGAGI. This CDR3 reads CASSYRGATDTQYF. The CDR3, as DNA: TGTGCCAGCAGTTATCGGGGTGCGACAGATACGCAGTATTTT.

The chain joins TRBV6-1 to TRBJ1-2, with 9 bases identical to TRBD1. The CDR3 has 11 residues. After removal of 8 bases from V and 5 bases from J, the junction contained 0 bases not matched to a gene. Germline CDR1 reads MNHNS; CDR2 reads SASEGT. The CDR3 nucleotides are TGTGCCAGCGGGACAGGGTATGGCTACACCTTC. Amino acid sequence: CASGTGYGYTF.

The rearrangement uses TRBV9 and TRBJ2-7; 11 bases align to TRBD1. Germline V lookup: CDR1 SGDLS, CDR2 YYNGEE. V shed 2 bases, J shed 6 bases, and the junction held 7 bases outside the gene matches. This CDR3 spans 15 amino acids. CDR3 region: CASSVEGQGASEQYF. As DNA, the CDR3 is TGTGCCAGCAGCGTTGAAGGACAGGGGGCGTCCGAGCAGTACTTC.

The chain combines TRBV6-1 with TRBJ2-7; D is perhaps TRBD2 (5 bases). V was trimmed by 8 bases and J by 11 bases, leaving 13 bases between them. Per germline, CDR1 MNHNS and CDR2 SASEGT. The CDR3 totals 10 residues. For the CDR3, the DNA is TGTGCCAGCGGTGCGGGTGTGGAGTACTTC. Translation: CASGAGVEYF.

The rearrangement links TRBV5-1 to TRBJ1-4; no reliable D call. Trimming removed 0 bases from V and 15 bases from J, with 12 bases in between. CDR1 and CDR2 (germline): SGHRS, YFSETQ. The CDR3 is made up of 12 amino acids. CDR3 in DNA: TGCGCCAGCAGCTTGGGGAGGTCGGAATTGTTTTTT. This translates into CASSLGRSELFF.

The chain recombines TRBV5-1 with TRBJ2-1; TRBD2 agrees at 7 bases. The length of the CDR3 is 16 residues. In germline, CDR1 is SGHRS, CDR2 YFSETQ. Trimming took 4 bases from V and 0 from J; bases not matched to a gene: 7. In nucleotides, the CDR3 is TGCGCCAGCAGCCCGGGAGGCCGGAGCTCCTACAATGAGCAGTTCTTC. Translation gives CASSPGGRSSYNEQFF.

This chain connects TRBV6-5 to TRBJ1-2; unclear D gene. The ends were cut back, 0 bases at V and 10 bases at J, with 12 bases in the middle. The CDR3 spans 13 residues. Germline assignment: CDR1 MNHEY and CDR2 SVGAGI. CDR3 region: CASSYSMNSHYTF. CDR3 DNA sequence: TGTGCCAGCAGTTACTCTATGAATAGCCACTACACCTTC.

The sample holds a few counts of this clone. The gene calls are TRBV6-5 and TRBJ1-1; a weak D match, TRBD1 (6 bases). Trimming shortened V by 0 bases and J by 4 bases, and 9 bases separated the two germline ends. Germline V gives CDR1 MNHEY, CDR2 SVGAGI. CDR3 size: 14 residues. The CDR3 is CASSYSTGATEAFF. DNA of the CDR3: TGTGCCAGCAGTTACTCGACAGGAGCCACTGAAGCTTTCTTT.

J is TRBJ1-5 and V is TRBV4-2; D is possibly TRBD1 (6 bases). V was cut by 4 bases and J by 5 bases, with 12 bases left in between. The germline V gene has CDR1 LGHNA and CDR2 YNFKEQ. CDR3 length equals 14 residues. The CDR3 region is CASSLKSGDQPQHF. The CDR3 DNA sequence: TGTGCCAGCAGCCTAAAATCAGGGGATCAGCCCCAGCATTTT.

The rearrangement links TRBV5-6 to TRBJ1-3; no firm D call. Germline V gene lookup returns CDR1 SGHDT and CDR2 YYEEEE. The CDR3 length is 16 residues. V gave up 1 base and J gave up 0 bases, with 11 bases separating them. The CDR3 nucleotides read TGTGCCAGCAGCTTGAGCGCTGCCTACTCTGGAAACACCATATATTTT. It is translated as CASSLSAAYSGNTIYF.

The chain links TRBV9 to TRBJ2-2; 12 bases are a match to TRBD2. The CDR3 has 15 residues. J lost 7 bases, V lost 6 bases, and 7 bases had no gene match. The germline gives CDR1 SGDLS, CDR2 YYNGEE. CDR3 in DNA: TGTGCCAGCACCCGTACTAGCGGGGGGTACGGGGAGCTGTTTTTT. It is translated as CASTRTSGGYGELFF.

The V and J genes are TRBV7-8 and TRBJ2-3, with D perhaps TRBD2 (5 bases). The V gene lost 7 bases and the J gene lost 1 base, with 21 bases spanning the gap. The CDR3 length is 17 residues. Germline loops: CDR1 SGHVS, CDR2 FQNEAQ. CDR3 sequence (DNA): TGTGCCAGCATGAGGGCAGCGGTGCTCGGTGGCACAGATACGCAGTATTTT. Translation gives CASMRAAVLGGTDTQYF. The full variable domain, completed using reference TRBV7-8 and TRBJ2-3, is GAGVSQSPRYKVAKRGQDVALRCDPISGHVSLFWYQQALGQGPEFLTYFQNEAQLDKSGLPSDRFFAERPEGSVSTLKIQRTQQEDSAVYLCASMRAAVLGGTDTQYFGPGTRLTVL.

V and J are TRBV28 and TRBJ1-5; TRBD1 aligns across 7 bases. Unmatched junction bases numbered 7, after V lost 4 bases and J lost 4 bases. The CDR3 has 15 residues. In germline, CDR1 is MDHEN, CDR2 SYDVKM. The CDR3 region has the DNA TGTGCCAGCAGTTCCCCCAGACAGGGAAATCAGCCCCAGCATTTT. This encodes CASSSPRQGNQPQHF. Full variable domain (rest looked up from reference TRBV28 and TRBJ1-5): DVKVTQSSRYLVKRTGEKVFLECVQDMDHENMFWYRQDPGLGLRLIYFSYDVKMKEKGDIPEGYSVSREKKERFSLILESASTNQTSMYLCASSSPRQGNQPQHFGDGTRLSIL.

This clone was seen a handful of times. The chain joins TRBV5-1 to TRBJ2-6; D gene unclear. The germline V and J ends were trimmed by 5 bases and 0 bases, with 6 bases remaining between them. Germline V CDR1 and CDR2: SGHRS, YFSETQ. CDR3 length equals 14 residues. The CDR3 DNA reads as TGCGCCAGCAGACCTAACTCTGGGGCCAACGTCCTGACTTTC. This gives the protein CASRPNSGANVLTF. The full variable domain, its missing parts supplied by reference TRBV5-1 and TRBJ2-6, is KAGVTQTPRYLIKTRGQQVTLSCSPISGHRSVSWYQQTPGQGLQFLFEYFSETQRNKGNFPGRFSGRQFSNSRSEMNVSTLELGDSALYLCASRPNSGANVLTFGAGSRLTVL.

CDR3 in amino acids: CASSPDRGDTNTGELFF. The CDR3 DNA is TGTGCCAGCAGCCCAGACAGGGGGGATACGAACACCGGGGAGCTGTTTTTT. The V call is TRBV13, the J call TRBJ2-2, with TRBD1 matching 9 bases. The germline V gene has CDR1 PRHDT and CDR2 FYEKMQ (reference sequence). The CDR3 has 17 residues. With 5 bases clipped from V and 0 bases from J, the junction kept 7 bases outside the gene matches.

The chain has TRBV6-5 and TRBJ1-3; perhaps TRBD1 as D (6 bases). The germline V and J ends were trimmed by 6 bases and 3 bases, with 15 bases remaining between them. The CDR3 consists of 15 residues. Looked up from germline, CDR1 is MNHEY and CDR2 is SVGAGI. DNA of the CDR3: TGTGCCAGCAGGACGGGGGGCGCTGATGGAAACACCATATATTTT. This translates into CASRTGGADGNTIYF.

This chain links TRBV6-1 with TRBJ2-3, with 8 bases aligning to TRBD2. Trimming at V came to 6 bases and at J to 5 bases, leaving 7 bases not matched to a gene. Germline lookup yields CDR1 MNHNS and CDR2 SASEGT. CDR3 length equals 14 residues. The CDR3 spells CASSPGGGVDTQYF. CDR3 nucleotides: TGTGCCAGCAGCCCGGGGGGGGGAGTAGATACGCAGTATTTT.

The chain employs TRBV5-1 and TRBJ1-5; tentatively, D is TRBD1 (5 bases). The CDR3 has 14 residues. V was cut by 2 bases and J by 7 bases, with 13 bases left in between. Germline lookup yields CDR1 SGHRS and CDR2 YFSETQ. The CDR3 sequence: CASSLAGEGQPQHF. The DNA of the CDR3 is TGCGCCAGCAGCTTAGCGGGGGAGGGCCAGCCCCAGCATTTT.